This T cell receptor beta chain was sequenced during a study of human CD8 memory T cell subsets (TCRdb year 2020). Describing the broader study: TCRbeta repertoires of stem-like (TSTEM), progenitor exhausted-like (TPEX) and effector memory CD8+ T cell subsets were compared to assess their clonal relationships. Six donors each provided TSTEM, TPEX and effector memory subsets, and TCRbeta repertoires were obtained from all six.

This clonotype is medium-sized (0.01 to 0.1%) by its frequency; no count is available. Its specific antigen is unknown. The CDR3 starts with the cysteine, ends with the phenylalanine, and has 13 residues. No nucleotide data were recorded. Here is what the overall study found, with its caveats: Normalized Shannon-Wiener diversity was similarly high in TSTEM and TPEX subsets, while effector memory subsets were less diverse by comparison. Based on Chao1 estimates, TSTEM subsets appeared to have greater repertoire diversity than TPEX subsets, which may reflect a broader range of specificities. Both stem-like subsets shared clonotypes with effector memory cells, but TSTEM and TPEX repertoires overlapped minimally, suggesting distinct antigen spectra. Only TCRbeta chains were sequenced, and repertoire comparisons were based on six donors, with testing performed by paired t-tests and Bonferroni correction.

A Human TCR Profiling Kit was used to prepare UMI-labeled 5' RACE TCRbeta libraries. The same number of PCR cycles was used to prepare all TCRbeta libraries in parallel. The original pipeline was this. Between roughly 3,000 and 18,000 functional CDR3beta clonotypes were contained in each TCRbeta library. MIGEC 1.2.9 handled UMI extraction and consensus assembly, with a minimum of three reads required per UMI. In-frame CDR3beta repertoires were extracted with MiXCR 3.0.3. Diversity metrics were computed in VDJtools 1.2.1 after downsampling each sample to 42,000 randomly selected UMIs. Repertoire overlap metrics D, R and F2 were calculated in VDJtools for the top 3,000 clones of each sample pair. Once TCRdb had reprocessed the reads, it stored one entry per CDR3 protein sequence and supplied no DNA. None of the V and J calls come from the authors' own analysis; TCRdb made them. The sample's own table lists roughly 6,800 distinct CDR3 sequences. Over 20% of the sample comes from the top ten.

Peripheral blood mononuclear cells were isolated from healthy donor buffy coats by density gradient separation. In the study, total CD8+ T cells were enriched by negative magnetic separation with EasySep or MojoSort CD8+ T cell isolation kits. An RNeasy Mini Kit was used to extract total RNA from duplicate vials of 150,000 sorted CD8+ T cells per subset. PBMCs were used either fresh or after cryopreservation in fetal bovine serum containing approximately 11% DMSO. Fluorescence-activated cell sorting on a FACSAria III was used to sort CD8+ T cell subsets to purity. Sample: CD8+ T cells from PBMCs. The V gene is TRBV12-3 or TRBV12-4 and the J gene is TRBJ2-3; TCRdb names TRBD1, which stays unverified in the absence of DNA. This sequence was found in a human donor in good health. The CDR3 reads CASSWGRTDTQYF.